These 24 T cell receptor beta chains were all obtained from the same sample, sequenced in a study of patients and donors after allogeneic stem cell transplantation (dated by TCRdb to the early 2020s). Library preparation employed RT-PCR. Sequencer: NextSeq 550. TCRdb cleaned the public reads at Q25 with fastp, built clones with MiXCR and kept in-frame beta chains. A single entry per CDR3 protein holds the most common genes and DNA from its merged rows. This sample has fewer than 500,000 distinct CDR3 sequences in its table, and around 15% of those were observed once. Of the sample, less than 9.5% falls within the top ten clones. Sequences were obtained from blood, either unsorted or a sorted T cell fraction (not recorded which). The receptors were gathered from a human donor who was either an allogeneic HSCT recipient or a stem cell or donor lymphocyte infusion donor (not recorded which). It is not recorded whose cells these are; they may come from a transplant donor.

This clonotype was detected a few times. The chain carries TRBV20-1 and TRBJ1-2, with 7 positions matching TRBD1. CDR1 is DFQATT and CDR2 is SNEGSKA in the germline V gene (reference sequence). The CDR3 totals 15 residues. The V gene end was trimmed by 4 bases and the J gene end by 7 bases; junction bases not matched to a gene: 15. The CDR3 reads CSAIPSDRVVGGYTF. Written as DNA, the CDR3 is TGCAGTGCTATCCCGAGTGACAGGGTGGTGGGTGGCTACACCTTC.

This clonotype came up a few times. This chain links TRBV7-7 with TRBJ2-3, with D unclear. CDR1 and CDR2 (germline): SSHAT, FNYEAQ (reference sequence). V lost 5 bases to trimming and J lost 3 bases, with 9 bases between them. The CDR3 covers 13 residues. The CDR3 sequence is CASSPGVTDTQYF. CDR3 DNA sequence: TGTGCCAGCAGCCCCGGCGTGACAGATACGCAGTATTTT.

The chain's CDR3 is CSASDPTGDKETQYF. The CDR3 nucleotides read TGCAGTGCTAGTGATCCTACCGGGGACAAAGAGACCCAGTACTTC. The chain recombines TRBV20-1 with TRBJ2-5; TRBD1 is a possible D gene (6 bases). The CDR3 spans 15 residues. The V gene lost 3 bases and the J gene lost 3 bases, with 17 bases spanning the gap. CDR1 and CDR2 from the germline V gene are DFQATT and SNEGSKA (reference sequence).

The chain has TRBV6-1 and TRBJ1-1; no clear D gene. V shed 0 bases and J shed 10 bases, with 12 bases lying between them. Germline V CDR1 and CDR2: MNHNS, SASEGT. The CDR3 loop spans 13 amino acids. The CDR3 DNA reads TGTGCCAGCAGTGAAGCAAGAGTTCTAGTAGCTTTCTTT. This codes for CASSEARVLVAFF.

This clonotype was picked up a small number of times. The chain couples TRBV5-1 to TRBJ2-1, with 7 bases lining up with TRBD2. This CDR3 spans 15 amino acids. Germline-derived CDR1 and CDR2 are SGHRS and YFSETQ. Trimming took 5 bases from V and 2 from J; bases not matched to a gene: 7. In DNA form, the CDR3 reads TGCGCCAGCAGGGGATGGCGGGAGACCTACAATGAGCAGTTCTTC. The encoded protein is CASRGWRETYNEQFF.

The V gene is TRBV11-1, the J gene TRBJ2-2, with D tentatively TRBD2 (5 bases). The germline CDR1 and CDR2 sequences are SGHAT and FQDESV (reference sequence). This CDR3 comprises 20 residues. V was trimmed by 4 bases and J by 1 base, leaving 25 bases between them. The CDR3 nucleotides are TGTGCCAGCAGCTCTAGACCCACTAGTAGCGTTGGGAAGAACACCGGGGAGCTGTTTTTT. This codes for CASSSRPTSSVGKNTGELFF.

J is TRBJ2-1 and V is TRBV4-1; D may match TRBD1 or TRBD2 (6 bases each). Trimming removed 2 bases at V and 2 bases at J, with 13 bases between. The germline V gene has CDR1 MGHRA and CDR2 YSYEKL. The CDR3 consists of 16 residues. In DNA form, the CDR3 reads TGCGCCAGCAGCCAATCGTTGAGGGGGGCCTACAATGAGCAGTTCTTC. This sequence encodes CASSQSLRGAYNEQFF.

This clonotype was counted a few times. This sequence joins TRBV27 and TRBJ1-2, with D possibly matching TRBD1 (6 bases). Trimming left V 6 bases short and J 4 bases short, with 18 bases between. In germline, CDR1 is MNHEY, CDR2 SMNVEV (reference sequence). The CDR3 is made up of 15 amino acids. CDR3 in DNA: TGTGCCAGCAGGGTAGGGGGATCCCGGGGCTATGGCTACACCTTC. It is translated as CASRVGGSRGYGYTF.

The sample holds a few counts of this clonotype. This sequence joins TRBV9 and TRBJ1-2; D call uncertain. The germline V gene encodes CDR1 SGDLS and CDR2 YYNGEE. Trimming pared 0 bases from V and 2 bases from J, leaving 8 bases between. There are 14 residues in the CDR3. The CDR3 here is CASSVDNPNYGYTF. The CDR3 DNA is TGTGCCAGCAGCGTAGACAACCCGAACTATGGCTACACCTTC.

The chain carries TRBV27 and TRBJ2-1, with 7 bases identical to TRBD2. J lost 6 bases, V lost 6 bases, and 5 bases had no gene match. CDR1 MNHEY and CDR2 SMNVEV come from the germline V gene (reference sequence). This CDR3 comprises 13 residues. The DNA for the CDR3 is TGTGCCAGCAGAATCCCGGGGGGCAATGAGCAGTTCTTC. It yields the protein CASRIPGGNEQFF.

This clonotype has a count of ten or more. J is TRBJ2-1 and V is TRBV5-1, with D uncertain. The CDR3 length is 14 residues. Germline V gene lookup returns CDR1 SGHRS and CDR2 YFSETQ. Trimming shortened V by 2 bases and J by 4 bases, and 10 bases separated the two germline ends. This CDR3 is CASSFRQTYNEQFF. The CDR3, as DNA: TGCGCCAGCAGCTTCCGTCAGACGTACAATGAGCAGTTCTTC.

This clonotype has only a few counts. The chain carries TRBV20-1 and TRBJ1-6; the D is unclear. The CDR3 is 16 residues long. The germline V and J ends were trimmed by 0 bases and 0 bases, with 9 bases remaining between them. Germline V gene lookup returns CDR1 DFQATT and CDR2 SNEGSKA (reference sequence). The CDR3 nucleotides read TGCAGTGCTAGAGATCGGCCGAGCTCCTATAATTCACCCCTCCACTTT. Translated: CSARDRPSSYNSPLHF.

This clonotype has more than one count but fewer than ten. This chain connects TRBV24-1 to TRBJ2-1; D remains unclear. Per the germline V gene, CDR1 is KGHDR and CDR2 is SFDVKD. The ends were cut back, 6 bases at V and 6 bases at J, with 14 bases in the middle. The CDR3 is 14 residues long. CDR3 region: CATSSGSLSNEQFF. The CDR3 nucleotides read TGTGCCACCAGTTCCGGCAGCTTGAGCAATGAGCAGTTCTTC.

The V and J genes are TRBV9 and TRBJ2-5, with 16 bases identical to TRBD2. CDR3 length: 18 amino acids. After removal of 4 bases from V and 2 bases from J, the junction contained 8 bases not matched to a gene. The V gene's germline CDR1 is SGDLS and CDR2 YYNGEE. CDR3 amino acids: CASSLGGLAGGEQETQYF. The CDR3 DNA reads TGTGCCAGCAGCTTGGGGGGACTAGCGGGAGGGGAGCAAGAGACCCAGTACTTC.

With regard to this clonotype: A junction end diverges from the germline sequence, so it may reflect a read error. This chain connects TRBV6-1 to TRBJ2-5; 10 positions match TRBD2. CDR3 length: 21 residues. Germline-derived CDR1 and CDR2 are MNHNS and SASEGT. CDR3 sequence reads: CASSEKASLAGAPRFRESQYF. The CDR3 DNA sequence: TGTGCCAGCAGTGAAAAGGCGTCGCTAGCGGGGGCCCCGAGGTTTAGAGAGAGCCAGTACTTC.

This chain uses TRBV5-5 with TRBJ2-5, with 7 bases matching TRBD1. Germline V gene lookup returns CDR1 SGHKS and CDR2 YYEKEE (reference sequence). V lost 4 bases to trimming and J lost 3 bases; unmatched junction nucleotides: 6. The CDR3 runs to 14 residues. CDR3 in DNA: TGTGCCAGCAGCCTCTCGACAGGGAAAGAGACCCAGTACTTC. Protein product: CASSLSTGKETQYF.

The rearrangement links TRBV12-3 or TRBV12-4 to TRBJ1-1; D perhaps matches TRBD1 (6 bases). V was shortened by 4 bases and J by 5 bases, with 11 bases between the two germline ends. The CDR3 has 13 residues. The CDR3 is CASSSYRVTEAFF. The CDR3 DNA is TGTGCCAGCAGTTCCTACAGGGTTACTGAAGCTTTCTTT.

This clonotype has more than one count but fewer than ten. V is TRBV30 and J is TRBJ1-5; no firm D call. This CDR3 is 13 amino acids long. V dropped 0 bases and J dropped 5 bases, with 8 bases sitting between them. The germline CDR1 and CDR2 sequences are GTSNPN and SVGIG (reference sequence). This CDR3 is CAWSVSQDQPQHF. CDR3 bases: TGTGCCTGGAGTGTTTCGCAGGATCAGCCCCAGCATTTT.

The CDR3 region is CASSFTWGTGLLQYF. Written as DNA, the CDR3 is TGTGCCAGCAGTTTCACCTGGGGGACAGGGCTATTGCAGTACTTC. The rearrangement uses TRBV28 and TRBJ2-7; 9 bases fit TRBD1. Germline CDR1 and CDR2: MDHEN and SYDVKM. The CDR3 runs to 15 residues. V trimming: 3 bases; J trimming: 9 bases; junction bases outside the gene matches: 12. Complete variable domain (other parts from reference TRBV28 and TRBJ2-7): DVKVTQSSRYLVKRTGEKVFLECVQDMDHENMFWYRQDPGLGLRLIYFSYDVKMKEKGDIPEGYSVSREKKERFSLILESASTNQTSMYLCASSFTWGTGLLQYFGPGTRLTVT.

The genes are TRBV3-1 and TRBJ1-1; D unclear. Deletions cut 6 bases from V and 1 base from J, with 6 bases between. This CDR3 has 12 amino acids. Germline loops: CDR1 LGHDT, CDR2 YNNKEL (reference sequence). The CDR3 here is CASRYKNTEAFF. CDR3 nucleotides: TGTGCCAGCAGGTATAAGAACACTGAAGCTTTCTTT. The full variable domain, completed using reference TRBV3-1 and TRBJ1-1, is DTAVSQTPKYLVTQMGNDKSIKCEQNLGHDTMYWYKQDSKKFLKIMFSYNNKELIINETVPNRFSPKSPDKAHLNLHINSLELGDSAVYFCASRYKNTEAFFGQGTRLTVV.

There are a few counts of this clonotype. V usage is TRBV6-1 and J usage is TRBJ2-7; TRBD2 matches at 8 bases. CDR3 size: 15 residues. Germline trimming cut 5 bases from V and 0 bases from J; bases unmatched to any gene: 6. The V gene's germline CDR1 is MNHNS and CDR2 SASEGT. Here the CDR3 DNA reads TGTGCCAGCAGTCTAGCGGGTACTAGCTCCTACGAGCAGTACTTC. It specifies CASSLAGTSSYEQYF.

Many counts were recorded for this clonotype. The V and J genes are TRBV29-1 and TRBJ1-1; D unresolved. The ends were cut back, 7 bases at V and 0 bases at J, with 18 bases in the middle. Germline V gene sequence: CDR1 SQVTM, CDR2 ANQGSEA. There are 15 residues in the CDR3. CDR3 bases: TGCAGCGCCAAGACTCCTAAACCCCTGAACACTGAAGCTTTCTTT. Translated: CSAKTPKPLNTEAFF.

This clonotype was seen a handful of times. In DNA form, the CDR3 reads TGTGCCAGCAGCCCCCCCGGGACAGGAAACTACGAGCAGTACTTC. Translating gives CASSPPGTGNYEQYF. The chain carries TRBV6-2 or TRBV6-3 and TRBJ2-7; TRBD1 agrees at 8 bases. The CDR3 extends over 15 amino acids. CDR1 is MNHEY and CDR2 is SVGEGT in the germline V gene. J was trimmed by 3 bases and V by 6 bases; bases with no gene match: 10.

The CDR3 here is CATSEASYQPQHF. In nucleotides, the CDR3 is TGTGCCACCAGTGAAGCCAGTTATCAGCCCCAGCATTTT. This rearrangement joins TRBV24-1 to TRBJ1-5; D gene unclear. Deletions cut 4 bases from V and 5 bases from J, with 8 bases between. The CDR3 has 13 residues. CDR1 is KGHDR and CDR2 is SFDVKD in the germline V gene.